These T cell receptor beta chains were read from a single sample in a study of blood T cell repertoires in COVID-19. Using immunoSEQ multiplex PCR, the repertoire was profiled, and TCRdb retains in-frame clones only, with some absent. The profile shows about 340,000 clones, about 83% of them singletons. The sample comprised peripheral blood. The receptors derive from a man aged 30-40 years with active or convalescent COVID-19. Both conserved end residues are part of each CDR3. Fields, in order: clone size, J gene, V gene, D gene, CDR3 DNA, CDR3 protein. The D gene is left open where the match is weak. Expanded clones are given a class, and other clones once, few, many or no size at all.

>.|TRBJ2-5|TRBV5-8|TRBD1
TGTGCCAGCAGCCGTACAGGGGCACAAGAGACCCAGTACTTC
CASSRTGAQETQYF
>.|TRBJ2-5|TRBV7-2|TRBD2
TGTGCCAGCAGCTTAGGTCCTGGCGGGGGGTTCCAAGAGACCCAGTACTTC
CASSLGPGGGFQETQYF
>.|TRBJ1-1|TRBV19|.
TGTGCCAGCCGTTGGGACAAGAACACTGAAGCTTTCTTT
CASRWDKNTEAFF
>.|TRBJ2-2|TRBV19|TRBD1
TGTGCCAGTAGTGTGGACAGGGCCACCGGGGAGCTGTTTTTT
CASSVDRATGELFF
>.|TRBJ1-1|TRBV4-1|.
TGCGCCAGCAGCCGCGTACCAGGGAACACTGAAGCTTTCTTT
CASSRVPGNTEAFF
>.|TRBJ2-5|TRBV5-1|.
TGCGCCAGCAGTCGTCCGACAGATCTACCCCAAGAGACCCAGTACTTC
CASSRPTDLPQETQYF
>few|TRBJ2-7|TRBV16|TRBD2
TGTGCCAGCAGCCAATCATGGGGAGGGTACGAGCAGTACTTC
CASSQSWGGYEQYF
>.|TRBJ1-2|TRBV18|.
TGTGCCAGCTCAACGGACGGAGGAATTGGCTATGGCTACACCTTC
CASSTDGGIGYGYTF
>.|TRBJ2-1|TRBV23-1|TRBD2
TGCGCCAGCAGTCCGACTAGCGACAATGAGCAGTTCTTC
CASSPTSDNEQFF
>.|TRBJ2-3|TRBV9|.
TGTGCCAGCAGCGTAGCGACAACTAGCACAGATACGCAGTATTTT
CASSVATTSTDTQYF
>.|TRBJ2-2|TRBV7-9|.
TGTGCCAGCAGCTCCAAGAGGGTTGGGGAGCTGTTTTTT
CASSSKRVGELFF
>.|TRBJ2-3|TRBV29-1|TRBD2
TGCAGCGTTAGGACTAGCGGCTCTAGCACAGATACGCAGTATTTT
CSVRTSGSSTDTQYF
>.|TRBJ1-4|TRBV30|.
TGTGCCTGGAGTTTTGCAGGGAACCAAAAACTGTTTTTT
CAWSFAGNQKLFF
>.|TRBJ2-1|TRBV5-1|TRBD1
TGCGCCAGCAAACGGGACAGTTACAATGAGCAGTTCTTC
CASKRDSYNEQFF
>.|TRBJ2-7|TRBV4-1|.
TGCGCCAGCAGCCAAGAAATGGAAGGCGGGTTGGGTTTCTACGAGCAGTACTTC
CASSQEMEGGLGFYEQYF
>.|TRBJ1-4|TRBV6-5|.
TGTGCCAGCAGTCTCAGGGGATTTAATGAAAAACTGTTTTTT
CASSLRGFNEKLFF
>.|TRBJ2-7|TRBV7-2|TRBD1
TGTGCCAGCAGCCCCCAACGGACAGGGCTCATCTCCTACGAGCAGTACTTC
CASSPQRTGLISYEQYF
>.|TRBJ2-1|TRBV2|TRBD2
TGTGCCAGCAACCTACCGGGGGGTGCCTACAATGAGCAGTTCTTC
CASNLPGGAYNEQFF
>few|TRBJ2-1|TRBV6-4|.
TGTGCCAGCAGCCCCGAGGGACTCGGTGAGCAGTTCTTC
CASSPEGLGEQFF
>.|TRBJ1-2|TRBV7-4|.
TGTGCCAGCAGCCCCGGGCAGGGCTTTCATGGCTACACCTTC
CASSPGQGFHGYTF
>.|TRBJ1-2|TRBV29-1|TRBD1
TGCAGCGTTGGAGAGCAGGGGGCTTACTATGGCTACACCTTC
CSVGEQGAYYGYTF
>.|TRBJ1-1|TRBV5-1|TRBD1
TGCGCCAGCACCAAGGGGGCCGGGACTGAAGCTTTCTTT
CASTKGAGTEAFF
>.|TRBJ1-3|TRBV7-2|.
TGTGCCAGCAGCTTACCGGGGAGCTCTGGAAACACCATATATTTT
CASSLPGSSGNTIYF
>.|TRBJ1-3|TRBV15|TRBD1
TGTGCCACCAGAGTGCAGGGGGACGGAAACACCATATATTTT
CATRVQGDGNTIYF
>.|TRBJ2-7|TRBV4-3|.
TGCGCCAGCAGCCCTCTACCAGGGTACGAGCAGTACTTC
CASSPLPGYEQYF
>.|TRBJ1-1|TRBV6-5|TRBD1
TGTGCCAGCAGTACGGACAGGGGGAACACTGAAGCTTTCTTT
CASSTDRGNTEAFF
>few|TRBJ1-4|TRBV5-1|.
TGCGCCAGCAGCTTACAGGGAGTAAGTGAAAAACTGTTTTTT
CASSLQGVSEKLFF
>.|TRBJ2-7|TRBV19|.
TGTGCCAGTAGTATAGCCCTGGGTAGGGGGAACTACGAGCAGTACTTC
CASSIALGRGNYEQYF
>.|TRBJ1-5|TRBV12-5|TRBD1
TGTGCTAGTGGTTTCCACTTAAAACAGGGGTTGAAGGGGCAGCCCCAGCATTTT
CASGFHLKQGLKGQPQHF
>.|TRBJ1-5|TRBV3-1/TRBV3-2|.
TGTGCCAGCAGCCAAGAACAGTTTAGCAATCAGCCCCAGCATTTT
CASSQEQFSNQPQHF
>.|TRBJ2-2|TRBV4-3|TRBD2
TGCGCCAGCAGCCAAGATAGCGGGTCCCCGTCGAGGACCGGGGAGCTGTTTTTT
CASSQDSGSPSRTGELFF
>.|TRBJ2-1|TRBV19|TRBD2
TGTGCCAGTAGTGTTCCGGGACTAGCGGGAGGCTCCTACAATGAGCAGTTCTTC
CASSVPGLAGGSYNEQFF
>.|TRBJ2-7|TRBV11-3|TRBD2
TGTGCCAGCAGCTCCGCTCTGGGGCGGGGGACCTACGAGCAGTACTTC
CASSSALGRGTYEQYF
>once|TRBJ1-2|TRBV5-1|.
TGCGCCAGCAGCTTGGCCCCAGGGGAGGGCTACACCTTC
CASSLAPGEGYTF
>.|TRBJ1-4|TRBV20-1|.
TGCAGTGCAAGTGCCCTCGGGTTTAAAGAAAAACTGTTTTTT
CSASALGFKEKLFF
>.|TRBJ1-4|TRBV4-1|.
TGCGCCAGCAGCCAAATTACAGTTAGTGAAAAACTGTTTTTT
CASSQITVSEKLFF
>few|TRBJ1-2|TRBV6-5|TRBD1
TGTGCCAGCAAGGACAGGGTAAACTATGGCTACACCTTC
CASKDRVNYGYTF
>.|TRBJ2-1|TRBV7-2|TRBD2
TGTGCCAGCAGCTCTAGGTGGCTAGCGGGCGGGGAGCAGTTCTTC
CASSSRWLAGGEQFF
>.|TRBJ2-1|TRBV4-2|.
TGTGCCAGCAGCCAAAGCGGTTACAATGAGCAGTTCTTC
CASSQSGYNEQFF
>.|TRBJ1-2|TRBV15|TRBD1
TGTGCCACCAGCGGGATCCGGGACAGGGGGTATGGCTACACCTTC
CATSGIRDRGYGYTF
>.|TRBJ1-3|TRBV13|.
TGTGCCAGCAGCTTCGCAGGGGCTGGAAACACCATATATTTT
CASSFAGAGNTIYF
>.|TRBJ2-7|TRBV5-4|.
TGTGCCAGCAGCTTGTGGGGGCGCTCCTACGAGCAGTACTTC
CASSLWGRSYEQYF